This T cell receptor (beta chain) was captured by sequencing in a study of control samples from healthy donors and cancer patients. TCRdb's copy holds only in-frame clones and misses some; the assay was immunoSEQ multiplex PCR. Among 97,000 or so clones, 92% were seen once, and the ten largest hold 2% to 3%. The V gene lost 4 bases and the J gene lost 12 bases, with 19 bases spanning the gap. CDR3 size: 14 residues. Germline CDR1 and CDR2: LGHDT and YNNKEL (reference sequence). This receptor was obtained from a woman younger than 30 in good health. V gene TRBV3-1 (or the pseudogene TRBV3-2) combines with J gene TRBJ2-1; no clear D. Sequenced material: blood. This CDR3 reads CASSPPGYWSGQFF. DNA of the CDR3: TGTGCCAGCAGCCCCCCGGGCTACTGGTCTGGGCAGTTCTTC.